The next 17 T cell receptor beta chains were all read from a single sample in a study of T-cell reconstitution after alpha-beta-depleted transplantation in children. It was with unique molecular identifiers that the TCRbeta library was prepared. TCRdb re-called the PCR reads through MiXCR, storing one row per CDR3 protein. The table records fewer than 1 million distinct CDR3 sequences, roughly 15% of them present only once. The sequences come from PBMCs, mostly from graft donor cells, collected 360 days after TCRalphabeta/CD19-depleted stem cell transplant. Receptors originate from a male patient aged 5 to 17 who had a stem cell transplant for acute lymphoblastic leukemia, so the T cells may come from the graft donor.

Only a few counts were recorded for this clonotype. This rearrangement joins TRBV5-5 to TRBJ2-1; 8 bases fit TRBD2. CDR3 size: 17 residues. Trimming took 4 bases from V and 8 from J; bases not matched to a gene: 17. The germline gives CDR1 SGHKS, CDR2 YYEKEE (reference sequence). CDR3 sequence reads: CASSIGISGIMLYEQFF. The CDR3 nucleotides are TGTGCCAGCAGCATCGGGATTAGCGGGATCATGCTCTATGAGCAGTTCTTC.

CDR3 bases: TGTGCCAGCAGTGGTGGGACAGTGAGCACTGAAGCTTTCTTT. Residues: CASSGGTVSTEAFF. The chain carries TRBV6-1 and TRBJ1-1; 7 bases agree with TRBD1. This CDR3 comprises 14 residues. The trim removed 4 bases at V and 4 bases at J, leaving 6 bases unmatched. Looked up from germline, CDR1 is MNHNS and CDR2 is SASEGT.

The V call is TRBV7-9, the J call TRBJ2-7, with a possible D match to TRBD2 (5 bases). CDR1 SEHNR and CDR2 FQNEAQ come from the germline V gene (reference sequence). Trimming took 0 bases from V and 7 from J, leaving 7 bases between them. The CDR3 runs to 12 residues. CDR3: CASSLAWREQYF. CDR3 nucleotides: TGTGCCAGCAGCTTAGCTTGGAGGGAGCAGTACTTC.

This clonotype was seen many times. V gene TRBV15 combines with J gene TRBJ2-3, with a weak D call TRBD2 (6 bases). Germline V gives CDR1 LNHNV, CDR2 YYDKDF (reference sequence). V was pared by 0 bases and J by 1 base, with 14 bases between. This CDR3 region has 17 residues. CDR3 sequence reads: CATSRDRVSGGTDTQYF. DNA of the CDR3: TGTGCCACCAGCAGAGATCGGGTTAGCGGAGGCACAGATACGCAGTATTTT.

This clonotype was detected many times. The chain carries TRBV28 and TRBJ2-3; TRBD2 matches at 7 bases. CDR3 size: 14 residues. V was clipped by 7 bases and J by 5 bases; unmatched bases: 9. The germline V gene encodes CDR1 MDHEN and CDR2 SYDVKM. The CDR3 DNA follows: TGTGCCAGCACAGTGCGGGCGGGAGAAGATACGCAGTATTTT. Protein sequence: CASTVRAGEDTQYF.

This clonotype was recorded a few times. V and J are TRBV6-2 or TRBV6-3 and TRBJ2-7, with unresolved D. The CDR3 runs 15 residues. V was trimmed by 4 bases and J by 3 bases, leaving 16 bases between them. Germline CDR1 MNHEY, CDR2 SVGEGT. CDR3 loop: CASSSARIMGYEQYF. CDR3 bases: TGTGCCAGCAGTTCGGCTAGAATAATGGGCTACGAGCAGTACTTC.

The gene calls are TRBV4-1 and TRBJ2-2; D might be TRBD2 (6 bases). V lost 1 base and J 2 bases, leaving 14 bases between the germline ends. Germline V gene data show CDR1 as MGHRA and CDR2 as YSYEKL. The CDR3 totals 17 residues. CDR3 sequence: CASSQVLAGPNTGELFF. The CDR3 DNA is TGCGCCAGCAGCCAAGTTCTCGCGGGACCTAACACCGGGGAGCTGTTTTTT.

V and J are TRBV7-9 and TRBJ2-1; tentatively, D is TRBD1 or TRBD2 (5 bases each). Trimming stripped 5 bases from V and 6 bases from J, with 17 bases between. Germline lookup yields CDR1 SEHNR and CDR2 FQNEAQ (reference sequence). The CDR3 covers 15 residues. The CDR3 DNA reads TGTGCCAGCAGCCCCGGGGACGGCAGCCCCAATGAGCAGTTCTTC. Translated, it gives CASSPGDGSPNEQFF.

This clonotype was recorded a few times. CDR3 sequence (DNA): TGCGCCAGCAGCCAAGTTACCTGGGACACTAACTATGGCTACACCTTC. It encodes CASSQVTWDTNYGYTF. The rearrangement uses TRBV4-1 and TRBJ1-2, with D possibly TRBD1 on 6 matching bases. The germline V and J ends were trimmed by 1 base and 0 bases, with 12 bases remaining between them. CDR1 and CDR2 from the germline V gene are MGHRA and YSYEKL. The CDR3 contains 16 residues.

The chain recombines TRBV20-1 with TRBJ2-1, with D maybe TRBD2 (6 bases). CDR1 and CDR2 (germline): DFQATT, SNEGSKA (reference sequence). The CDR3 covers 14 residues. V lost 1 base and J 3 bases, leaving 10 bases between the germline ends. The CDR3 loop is CSARGETSYNEQFF. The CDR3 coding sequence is TGCAGTGCTAGAGGTGAGACTAGCTACAATGAGCAGTTCTTC.

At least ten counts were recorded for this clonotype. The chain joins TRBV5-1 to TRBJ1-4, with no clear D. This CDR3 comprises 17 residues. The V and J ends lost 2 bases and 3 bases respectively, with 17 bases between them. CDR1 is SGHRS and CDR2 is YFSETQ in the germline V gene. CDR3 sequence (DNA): TGCGCCAGCAGCTTCAAGGGAGGAGTGGTTTCTAATGAAAAACTGTTTTTT. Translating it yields CASSFKGGVVSNEKLFF.

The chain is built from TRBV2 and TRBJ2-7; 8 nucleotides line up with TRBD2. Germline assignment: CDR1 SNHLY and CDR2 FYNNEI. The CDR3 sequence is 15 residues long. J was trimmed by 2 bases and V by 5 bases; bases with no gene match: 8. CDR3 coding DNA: TGTGCCAGCAGTCAGGCTAGCGGGCTCCCCTACGAGCAGTACTTC. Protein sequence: CASSQASGLPYEQYF.

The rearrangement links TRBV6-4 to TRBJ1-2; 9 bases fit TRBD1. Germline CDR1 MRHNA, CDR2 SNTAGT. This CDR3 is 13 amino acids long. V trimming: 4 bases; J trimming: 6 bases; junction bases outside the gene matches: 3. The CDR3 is CASSVGTGHGYTF. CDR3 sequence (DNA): TGTGCCAGCAGTGTCGGGACAGGGCATGGCTACACCTTC.

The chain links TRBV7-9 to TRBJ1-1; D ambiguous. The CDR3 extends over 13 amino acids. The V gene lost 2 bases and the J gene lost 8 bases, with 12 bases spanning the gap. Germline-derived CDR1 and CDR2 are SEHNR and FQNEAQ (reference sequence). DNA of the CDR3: TGTGCCAGCAGCTTATCAGGCCCTACCGAAGCTTTCTTT. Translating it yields CASSLSGPTEAFF.

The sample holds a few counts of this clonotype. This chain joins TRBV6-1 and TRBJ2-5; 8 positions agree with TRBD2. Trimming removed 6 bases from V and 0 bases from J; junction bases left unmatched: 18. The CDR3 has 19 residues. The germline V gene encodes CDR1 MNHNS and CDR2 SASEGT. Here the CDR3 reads CASRAWAGGTHQYQETQYF. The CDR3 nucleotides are TGTGCCAGCAGGGCGTGGGCGGGAGGCACCCATCAATACCAAGAGACCCAGTACTTC.

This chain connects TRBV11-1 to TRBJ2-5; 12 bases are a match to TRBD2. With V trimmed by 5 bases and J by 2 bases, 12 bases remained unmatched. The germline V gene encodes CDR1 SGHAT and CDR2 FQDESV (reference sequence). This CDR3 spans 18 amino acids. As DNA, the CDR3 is TGTGCCAGCAGCGTTCCGGGACTAGCGGGCTACCCACAAGAGACCCAGTACTTC. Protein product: CASSVPGLAGYPQETQYF.

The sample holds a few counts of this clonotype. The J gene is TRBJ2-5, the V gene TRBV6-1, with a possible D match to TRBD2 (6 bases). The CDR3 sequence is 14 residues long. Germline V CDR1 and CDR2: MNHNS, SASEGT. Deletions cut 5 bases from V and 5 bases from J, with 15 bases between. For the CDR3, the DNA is TGTGCCAGCAGTCAATCCCCTGGGGGGGAGACCCAGTACTTC. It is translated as CASSQSPGGETQYF.